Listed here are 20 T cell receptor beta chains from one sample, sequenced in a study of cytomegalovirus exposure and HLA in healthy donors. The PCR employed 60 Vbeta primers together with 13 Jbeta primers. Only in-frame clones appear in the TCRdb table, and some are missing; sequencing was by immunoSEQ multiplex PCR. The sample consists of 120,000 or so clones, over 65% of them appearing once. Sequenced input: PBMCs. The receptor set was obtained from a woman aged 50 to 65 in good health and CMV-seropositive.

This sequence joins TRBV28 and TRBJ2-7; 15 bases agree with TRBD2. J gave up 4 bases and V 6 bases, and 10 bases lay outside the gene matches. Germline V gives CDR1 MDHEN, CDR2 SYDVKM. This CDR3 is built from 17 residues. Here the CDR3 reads CASSSTGLAGGGYEQYF. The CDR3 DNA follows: TGTGCCAGCAGCTCGACGGGACTAGCGGGGGGAGGGTACGAGCAGTACTTC.

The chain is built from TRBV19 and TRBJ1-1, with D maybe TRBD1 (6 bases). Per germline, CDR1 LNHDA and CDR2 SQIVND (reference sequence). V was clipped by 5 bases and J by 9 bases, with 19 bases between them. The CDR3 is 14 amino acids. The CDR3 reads CASSDANRESKAFF. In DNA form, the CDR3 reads TGTGCCAGTAGTGACGCCAACAGGGAGTCTAAAGCTTTCTTT. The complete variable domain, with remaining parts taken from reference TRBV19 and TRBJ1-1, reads DGGITQSPKYLFRKEGQNVTLSCEQNLNHDAMYWYRQDPGQGLRLIYYSQIVNDFQKGDIAEGYSVSREKKESFPLTVTSAQKNPTAFYLCASSDANRESKAFFGQGTRLTVV.

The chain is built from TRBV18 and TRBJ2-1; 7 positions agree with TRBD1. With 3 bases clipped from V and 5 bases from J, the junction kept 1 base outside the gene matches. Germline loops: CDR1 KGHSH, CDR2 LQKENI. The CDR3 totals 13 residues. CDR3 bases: TGTGCCAGCTCACCGGGACAGCACAATGAGCAGTTCTTC. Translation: CASSPGQHNEQFF.

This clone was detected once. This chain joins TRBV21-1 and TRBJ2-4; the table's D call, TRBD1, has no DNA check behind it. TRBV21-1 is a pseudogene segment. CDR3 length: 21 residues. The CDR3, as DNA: TGTGCCAGCAGCAAAGAAGGTTTGGGGGACAGGGAAATTCTAGCCAAAAACATTCAGTACTTC. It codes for CASSKEGLGDREILAKNIQYF.

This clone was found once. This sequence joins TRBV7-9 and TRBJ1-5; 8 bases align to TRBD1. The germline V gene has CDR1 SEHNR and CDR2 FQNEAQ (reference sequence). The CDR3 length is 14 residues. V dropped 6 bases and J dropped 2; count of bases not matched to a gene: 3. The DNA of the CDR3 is TGTGCCAGCAGACAGGGGGAGGGCAATCAGCCCCAGCATTTT. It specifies CASRQGEGNQPQHF.

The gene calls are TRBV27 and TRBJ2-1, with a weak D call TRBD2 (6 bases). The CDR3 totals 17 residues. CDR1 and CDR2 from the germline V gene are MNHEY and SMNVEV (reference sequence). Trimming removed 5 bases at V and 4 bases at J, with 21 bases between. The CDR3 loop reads CASSPSRTTVRYNEQFF. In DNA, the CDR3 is TGTGCCAGCAGTCCCTCACGGACTACGGTGCGGTACAATGAGCAGTTCTTC.

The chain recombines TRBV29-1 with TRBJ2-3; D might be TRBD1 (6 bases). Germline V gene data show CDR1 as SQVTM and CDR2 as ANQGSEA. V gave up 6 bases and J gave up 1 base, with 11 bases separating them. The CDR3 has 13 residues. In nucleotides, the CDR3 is TGCAGCGTCCTCGGGACACGCACAGATACGCAGTATTTT. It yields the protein CSVLGTRTDTQYF.

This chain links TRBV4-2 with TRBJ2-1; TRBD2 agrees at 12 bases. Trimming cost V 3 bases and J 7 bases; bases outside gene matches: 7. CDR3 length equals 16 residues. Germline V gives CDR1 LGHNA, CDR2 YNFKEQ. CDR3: CASSHQLAGGRNEQFF. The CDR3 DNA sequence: TGTGCCAGCAGCCACCAGCTAGCGGGAGGGCGGAATGAGCAGTTCTTC.

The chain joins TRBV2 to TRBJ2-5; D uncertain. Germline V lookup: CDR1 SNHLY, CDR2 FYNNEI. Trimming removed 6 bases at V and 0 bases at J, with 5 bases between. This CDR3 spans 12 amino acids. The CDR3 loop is CASSENQETQYF. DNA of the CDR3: TGTGCCAGCAGCGAGAACCAAGAGACCCAGTACTTC.

CDR3 nucleotides: TGTGCCAGCAGGGCACCAGGGTATAGCAATCAGCCCCAGCATTTT. It is translated as CASRAPGYSNQPQHF. The genes are TRBV28 and TRBJ1-5, with a weak D call TRBD1 (5 bases). In germline, CDR1 is MDHEN, CDR2 SYDVKM. The CDR3 runs 15 residues. The V end lost 6 bases, the J end lost 0 bases, and 12 bases lay between the germline ends.

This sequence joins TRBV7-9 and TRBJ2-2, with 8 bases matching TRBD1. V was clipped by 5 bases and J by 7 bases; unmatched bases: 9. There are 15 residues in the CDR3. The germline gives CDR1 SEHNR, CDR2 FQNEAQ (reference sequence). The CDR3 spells CASSAPDRVNGELFF. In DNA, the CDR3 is TGTGCCAGCAGCGCGCCGGACAGGGTGAACGGGGAGCTGTTTTTT.

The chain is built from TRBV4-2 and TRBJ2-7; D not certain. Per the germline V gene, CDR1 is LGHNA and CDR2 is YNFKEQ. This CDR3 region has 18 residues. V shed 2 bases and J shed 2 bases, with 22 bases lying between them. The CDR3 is CASSQQPSTDPLPYEQYF. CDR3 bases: TGTGCCAGCAGCCAACAGCCCTCCACAGATCCCTTGCCCTACGAGCAGTACTTC.

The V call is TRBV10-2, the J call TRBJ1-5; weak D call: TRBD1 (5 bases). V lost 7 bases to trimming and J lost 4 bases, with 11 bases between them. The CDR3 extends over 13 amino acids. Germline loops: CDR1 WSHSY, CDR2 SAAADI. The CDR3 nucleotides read TGCGCCAGCACCTCGACAGTGAATCAGCCCCAGCATTTT. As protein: CASTSTVNQPQHF.

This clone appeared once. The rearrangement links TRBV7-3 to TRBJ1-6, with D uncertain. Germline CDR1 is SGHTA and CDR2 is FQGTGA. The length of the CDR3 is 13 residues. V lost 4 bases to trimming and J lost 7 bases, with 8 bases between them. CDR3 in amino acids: CASSSSSNSPLHF. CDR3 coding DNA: TGTGCCAGCAGCTCCTCTAGCAATTCACCCCTCCACTTT.

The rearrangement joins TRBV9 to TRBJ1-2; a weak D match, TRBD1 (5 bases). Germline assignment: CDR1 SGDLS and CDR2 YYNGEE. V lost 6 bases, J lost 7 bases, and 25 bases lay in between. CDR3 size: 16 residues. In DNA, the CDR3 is TGTGCCAGCACCGCCTACCCAGACACGTCCGGGGGTGGCTACACCTTC. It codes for CASTAYPDTSGGGYTF.

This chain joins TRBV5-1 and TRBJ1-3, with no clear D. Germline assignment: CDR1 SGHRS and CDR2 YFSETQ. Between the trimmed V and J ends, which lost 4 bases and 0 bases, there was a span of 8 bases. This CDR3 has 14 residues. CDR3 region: CASSGGSSGNTIYF. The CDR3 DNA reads TGCGCCAGCAGCGGAGGGAGCTCTGGAAACACCATATATTTT.

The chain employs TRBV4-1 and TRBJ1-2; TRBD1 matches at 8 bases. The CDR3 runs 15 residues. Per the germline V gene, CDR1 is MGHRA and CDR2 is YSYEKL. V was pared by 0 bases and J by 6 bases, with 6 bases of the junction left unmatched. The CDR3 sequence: CASSQDQDRDHGYTF. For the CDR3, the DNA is TGCGCCAGCAGCCAAGACCAGGACAGGGATCATGGCTACACCTTC.

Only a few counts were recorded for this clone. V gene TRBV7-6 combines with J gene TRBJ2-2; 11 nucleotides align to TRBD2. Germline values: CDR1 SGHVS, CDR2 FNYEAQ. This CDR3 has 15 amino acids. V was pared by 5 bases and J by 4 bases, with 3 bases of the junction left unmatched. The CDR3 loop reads CASSPTSGVTGELFF. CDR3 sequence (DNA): TGTGCCAGCAGCCCGACTAGCGGGGTCACCGGGGAGCTGTTTTTT.

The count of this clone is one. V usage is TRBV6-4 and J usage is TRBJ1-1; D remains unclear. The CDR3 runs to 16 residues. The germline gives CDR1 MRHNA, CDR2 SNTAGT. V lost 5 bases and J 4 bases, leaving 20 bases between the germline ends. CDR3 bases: TGTGCCAGCAGTCCCACAACGGAGGTTGTGGGCACTGAAGCTTTCTTT. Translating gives CASSPTTEVVGTEAFF.

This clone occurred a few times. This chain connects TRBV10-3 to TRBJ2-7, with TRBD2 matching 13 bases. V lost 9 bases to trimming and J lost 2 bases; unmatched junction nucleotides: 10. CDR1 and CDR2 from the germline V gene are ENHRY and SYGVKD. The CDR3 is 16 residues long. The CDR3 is CAMGATSGRAPYEQYF. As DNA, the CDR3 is TGTGCCATGGGAGCAACTAGCGGGAGGGCCCCCTACGAGCAGTACTTC.